These T cell receptor beta chains were read from a single sample in a study of cytomegalovirus exposure and HLA in healthy donors. Sequenced by immunoSEQ multiplex PCR; TCRdb stores in-frame clones only, minus some. Found here are about 140,000 clones, about three quarters of them singletons; the top ten hold about 6.8%. The specimen was PBMCs. The receptor source for this set is a man aged 40-49 years in good health and CMV-seropositive. Each CDR3 is given with its conserved first and last residue. The D gene is left open where the match is weak. Clone sizes are given selectively: once, few, many, or a class where the clone is expanded.

j_call clone_size d_call v_call cdr3_nt cdr3_aa
TRBJ2-7 - TRBD1 TRBV5-1 TGCGCCAGCAGCTGGGACAGGGGGAGCGAGCAGTACTTC CASSWDRGSEQYF
TRBJ2-7 - - TRBV19 TGTGCCAGTAGTAGCGGGGGCGAAAGCTCCTACGAGCAGTACTTC CASSSGGESSYEQYF
TRBJ1-6 - - TRBV14 TGTGCCAGCAGCCAGCAGACAGGCCCTAGTTCACCCCTCCACTTT CASSQQTGPSSPLHF
TRBJ2-1 - - TRBV4-2 TGTGCCAGCAGCCAAGTTACGAGTCACAATGAGCAGTTCTTC CASSQVTSHNEQFF
TRBJ2-7 - TRBD2 TRBV6-6 TGTGCCAGCACCAGAGCGGGAGGGCCTGGGGAGCAGTACTTC CASTRAGGPGEQYF
TRBJ2-5 - - TRBV5-1 TGCGCCAGCAGCCCTCGAGGGGGAGTAGAGACCCAGTACTTC CASSPRGGVETQYF
TRBJ2-5 - - TRBV6-5 TGTGCCAGCAGTTACGAGGCGGGACGGGAGACCCAGTACTTC CASSYEAGRETQYF
TRBJ1-1 - TRBD1 TRBV19 TGTGCCAGTAGTGAGACAGGGGGGGGCACTGAAGCTTTCTTT CASSETGGGTEAFF
TRBJ2-2 - - TRBV29-1 TGCAGCGTTGACAGGGGAAACACCGGGGAGCTGTTTTTT CSVDRGNTGELFF
TRBJ2-7 - - TRBV5-1 TGCGCCAGCAGCCGTGCGGGAAGCTCCTACGAGCAGTACTTC CASSRAGSSYEQYF
TRBJ1-6 - TRBD1 TRBV5-6 TGTGCCAGCAGCCACATACAGGGGAGCTCCTATAATTCACCCCTCCACTTT CASSHIQGSSYNSPLHF
TRBJ2-1 - TRBD2 TRBV4-1 TGCGCCAGCAGTCAAGGACTAGCGGCTTACAATGAGCAGTTCTTC CASSQGLAAYNEQFF
TRBJ2-1 - TRBD2 TRBV5-8 TGTGCCAGCAGCTTGCCTGGGGGGGGGAGCTCCTACAATGAGCAGTTCTTC CASSLPGGGSSYNEQFF
TRBJ1-1 - TRBD1 TRBV5-1 TGCGCCAGCAGCTGGGACCGGGACAGGGCGTCTGAAGCTTTCTTT CASSWDRDRASEAFF
TRBJ2-3 - - TRBV19 TGTGCCAGTAGTGCAGGCGAGGGACTCGCAGATACGCAGTATTTT CASSAGEGLADTQYF
TRBJ2-3 - - TRBV5-6 TGTGCCAGCAGCTTGGGGGAGGTGGGCACAGATACGCAGTATTTT CASSLGEVGTDTQYF
TRBJ2-3 once - TRBV9 TGTGCCAGCAGCGTAAGACAGTACCACACAGATACGCAGTATTTT CASSVRQYHTDTQYF
TRBJ2-1 - - TRBV6-5 TGTGCCTGCCGCGACTACAAATACAATGAGCAGTTCTTC CACRDYKYNEQFF
TRBJ2-5 few TRBD2 TRBV7-9 TGTGCCAGCAGCTCATGGACTAGTTATTCAGAGACCCAGTACTTC CASSSWTSYSETQYF